This TCR beta chain emerged from a study of T cell repertoires in cytomegalovirus infection. Study findings and constraints: Summed public TCR beta family frequency identified CMV carriers bearing the relevant HLA. There were HLA-C-restricted CMV-specific TCR beta clonotypes dominating the ex vivo response.

TCRdb analysed the reads with MiXCR anew, one entry per CDR3 protein. The data show hundreds of thousands of distinct CDR3 sequences, around 10% seen once. Germline assignment: CDR1 SGHRS and CDR2 YFSETQ. This CDR3 is 14 amino acids long. Trimming pared 1 base from V and 3 bases from J, leaving 10 bases between. With regard to this clonotype: The antigen is not known.

This clonotype was obtained from a human donor in good health (CMV status not recorded). Some clones in this sample may be carry-over from other donors' samples. The V and J genes are TRBV5-1 and TRBJ1-1; no clear D gene. The material sequenced was PBMCs. In DNA, the CDR3 is TGCGCCAGCAGCTTGAAGGCACCAGACACTGAAGCTTTCTTT. Its protein is CASSLKAPDTEAFF.